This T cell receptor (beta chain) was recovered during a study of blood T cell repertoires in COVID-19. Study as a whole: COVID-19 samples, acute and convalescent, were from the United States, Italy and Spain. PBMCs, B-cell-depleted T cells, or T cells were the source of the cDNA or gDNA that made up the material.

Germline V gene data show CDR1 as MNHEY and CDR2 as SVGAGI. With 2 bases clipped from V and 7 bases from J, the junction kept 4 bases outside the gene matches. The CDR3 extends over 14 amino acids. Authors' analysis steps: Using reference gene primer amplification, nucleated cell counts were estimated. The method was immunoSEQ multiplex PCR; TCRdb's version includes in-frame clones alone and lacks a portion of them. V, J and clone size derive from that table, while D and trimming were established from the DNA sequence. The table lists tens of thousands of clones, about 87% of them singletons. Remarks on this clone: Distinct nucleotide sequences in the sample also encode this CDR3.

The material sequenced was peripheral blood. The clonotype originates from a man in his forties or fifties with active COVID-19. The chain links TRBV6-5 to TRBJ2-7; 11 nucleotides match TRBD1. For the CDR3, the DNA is TGTGCCAGCAGTTACACAGGACAGGGGGCGGAGCAGTACTTC. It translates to CASSYTGQGAEQYF.